This T cell receptor beta chain is from a study of human T cells and chemical hapten exposure. As to time point: pre-sensitization, week 0. Treatment indicated: therapeutic diphenylcyclopropenone sensitization with weekly scalp DPC. MiXCR, applied by TCRdb to the RACE reads, yields one record per CDR3 protein. Among 95,000 to 100,000 distinct CDR3 sequences listed, less than 14% were seen once. This clonotype has more than one count but fewer than ten. The trim removed 11 bases at V and 6 bases at J, leaving 7 bases unmatched. Germline lookup yields CDR1 MNHEY and CDR2 SMNVEV (reference sequence). The CDR3 covers 13 residues.

This clonotype was sampled from a woman aged 60-70 years with alopecia areata. Some clones in this sample may be carry-over from other donors' samples. The input for sequencing was whole blood, taken in connection with sensitization to the hapten diphenylcyclopropenone (DPC). The chain employs TRBV27 and TRBJ2-1; TRBD1 aligns across 10 bases. The CDR3 reads CARGGTGANEQFF. CDR3 nucleotide sequence: TGTGCCCGAGGAGGGACAGGGGCCAATGAGCAGTTCTTC.